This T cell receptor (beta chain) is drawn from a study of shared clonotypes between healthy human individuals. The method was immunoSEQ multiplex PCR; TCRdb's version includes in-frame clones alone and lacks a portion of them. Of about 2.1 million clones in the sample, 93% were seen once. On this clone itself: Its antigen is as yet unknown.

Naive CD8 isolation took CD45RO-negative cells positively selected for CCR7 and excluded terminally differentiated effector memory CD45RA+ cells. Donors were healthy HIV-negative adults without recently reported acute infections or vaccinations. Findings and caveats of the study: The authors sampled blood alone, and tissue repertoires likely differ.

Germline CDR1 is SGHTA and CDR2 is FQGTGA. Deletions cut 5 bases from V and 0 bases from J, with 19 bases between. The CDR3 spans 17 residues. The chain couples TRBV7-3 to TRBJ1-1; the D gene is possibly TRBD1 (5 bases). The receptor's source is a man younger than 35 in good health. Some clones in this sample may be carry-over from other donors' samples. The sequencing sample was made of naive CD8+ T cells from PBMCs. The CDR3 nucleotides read TGTGCCAGCAGCCAGGTCGGGGGAGGATACCTGAACACTGAAGCTTTCTTT. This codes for CASSQVGGGYLNTEAFF.